This is a list of T cell receptor beta chains from one sample in a study of T cells in severe cutaneous drug reactions. TCRdb re-called the multiplex PCR reads, yielding one record per CDR3 amino acid sequence without DNA. This sample's table reports fewer than 7,500 distinct CDR3 sequences. Material: cells from a skin blister. The source is a human donor with toxic epidermal necrolysis, a severe cutaneous drug reaction. Both conserved end residues are part of each CDR3. Fields, in order: clone size, V gene, J gene, CDR3 protein. Rows may omit the clone size; those that give it use once, few, many or a size class.

NA	TRBV28	TRBJ1-5	CASSGSEIQPNQPQHF
NA	TRBV11-2	TRBJ2-7	CASSPGRGVLYEQYF
NA	TRBV29-1	TRBJ2-2	CSASGTGFSGELFF
NA	TRBV4-1	TRBJ2-1	CASSPGGELAGLVGEQFF
NA	TRBV27	TRBJ2-3	CASSLHPHTQYF
NA	TRBV28	TRBJ1-1	CASSYRTGTTEAFF
NA	TRBV6-2/TRBV6-3	TRBJ2-7	CASSYSMIPGPAYEQYF
NA	TRBV29-1	TRBJ1-1	CSVYGYPGTEAFF
NA	TRBV27	TRBJ2-7	CASRGGGLAGVEQYF
NA	TRBV7-3	TRBJ2-3	CASSLYGDGLTDTQYF
NA	TRBV7-2	TRBJ2-1	CASSRSPALLSPYNEQFF
NA	TRBV20-1	TRBJ1-4	CSASEGYDGATNEKLFF
NA	TRBV28	TRBJ2-7	CASSSEREAVWEQYF
NA	TRBV27	TRBJ2-7	CASSHGTSLNEQYF
NA	TRBV13	TRBJ2-1	CASSLGPGQGDNEQFF
NA	TRBV28	TRBJ2-5	CASSLSPGQQETQYF
NA	TRBV6-6	TRBJ2-5	CASIPSGGETQYF
NA	TRBV10-3	TRBJ2-7	CAVLAEGAYEQYF
NA	TRBV4-1	TRBJ1-1	CASSQTPKFNTEAFF
NA	TRBV4-3	TRBJ2-2	CASSPYHEGGTGELFF
NA	TRBV6-5	TRBJ1-1	CASSYSRTAGTEAFF
medium-sized	TRBV9	TRBJ2-1	CASSVVDSEQFF
medium-sized	TRBV9	TRBJ2-5	CASSVVPGGGETQYF
NA	TRBV27	TRBJ1-5	CASGPVNQPQHF
NA	TRBV5-1	TRBJ2-7	CASSLMWGSSYEQYF
NA	TRBV4-1	TRBJ2-1	CASSPYPFLQGRKGNEQFF
NA	TRBV5-1	TRBJ2-1	CASSSGTSGRGNEQFF
NA	TRBV13	TRBJ2-7	CASSLMGRGGYEQYF
NA	TRBV28	TRBJ2-1	CASSPDDSKQFF
NA	TRBV28	TRBJ2-5	CASSLWLKETQYF